Presented here are 15 T cell receptor beta chains from one specimen sequenced in a study of T cell responses to AZD1222 COVID-19 vaccine. Here immunoSEQ multiplex PCR was the method, and the copy in TCRdb shows in-frame clones only, minus some. The sample records almost 80,000 clones, 75% to 90% being singletons. The sample was peripheral blood, taken on day 0 of AZD1222 vaccination. The source of these receptors is an adult in good health.

This clone was detected a few times. CDR3 in amino acids: CASSLGDANQPQHF. In DNA, the CDR3 is TGTGCCAGCAGCCTAGGGGATGCCAATCAGCCCCAGCATTTT. The rearrangement uses TRBV3-1 (or the pseudogene TRBV3-2) and TRBJ1-5; weak D call: TRBD1 (5 bases). Germline V gene sequence: CDR1 LGHDT, CDR2 YNNKEL (reference sequence). The ends were cut back, 4 bases at V and 3 bases at J, with 10 bases in the middle. This CDR3 has 14 residues.

The V call is TRBV11-3, the J call TRBJ2-2; 7 bases align to TRBD2. This CDR3 is 16 amino acids long. V was clipped by 5 bases and J by 1 base; unmatched bases: 7. In germline, CDR1 is SGHNT, CDR2 YENEEA. The CDR3 DNA is TGTGCCAGCAGCCCTCGGGGCGGGAGGAACACCGGGGAGCTGTTTTTT. As protein: CASSPRGGRNTGELFF.

The chain employs TRBV24-1 and TRBJ2-2; D unclear. Between the trimmed V and J ends, which lost 5 bases and 1 base, there was a span of 7 bases. The CDR3 contains 14 residues. The germline V gene encodes CDR1 KGHDR and CDR2 SFDVKD. The DNA for the CDR3 is TGTGCCACCAGTGCCCGGCAGAACACCGGGGAGCTGTTTTTT. Protein sequence: CATSARQNTGELFF.

This sequence joins TRBV7-9 and TRBJ2-2; D gene unclear. CDR3 size: 16 residues. In germline, CDR1 is SEHNR, CDR2 FQNEAQ (reference sequence). V was pared by 0 bases and J by 4 bases, with 12 bases between. CDR3 in amino acids: CASSLASRLATGELFF. Written as DNA, the CDR3 is TGTGCCAGCAGCTTAGCGAGTCGTTTGGCCACCGGGGAGCTGTTTTTT.

The CDR3 nucleotides are TGTGCCAGCAGCTACGGGACAGGGGAACCCTATAATTCACCCCTCCACTTT. It codes for CASSYGTGEPYNSPLHF. The chain employs TRBV5-6 and TRBJ1-6; 10 bases fit TRBD1. V lost 3 bases, J lost 2 bases, and 5 bases stayed unmatched. The CDR3 totals 17 residues. Per the germline V gene, CDR1 is SGHDT and CDR2 is YYEEEE.

This clone was seen only once. This sequence joins TRBV6-4 and TRBJ2-1; TRBD1 aligns across 9 bases. Germline CDR1 MRHNA, CDR2 SNTAGT. Trimming cost V 5 bases and J 8 bases; bases outside gene matches: 7. The CDR3 length is 14 residues. The chain's CDR3 is CASSTDRGSDEQFF. As DNA, the CDR3 is TGTGCCAGCAGTACAGACAGGGGGTCCGATGAGCAGTTCTTC.

The table lists this clone with a few counts. V usage is TRBV30 and J usage is TRBJ1-5; D perhaps matches TRBD1 (5 bases). The ends were cut back, 5 bases at V and 3 bases at J, with 11 bases in the middle. Germline values: CDR1 GTSNPN, CDR2 SVGIG (reference sequence). The length of the CDR3 is 13 residues. CDR3 sequence: CAWGAGTNQPQHF. CDR3 in DNA: TGTGCCTGGGGGGCAGGCACCAATCAGCCCCAGCATTTT.

The chain employs TRBV7-9 and TRBJ1-3; D is unresolved. This CDR3 contains 14 residues. The V end was cut by 1 base, the J end by 0 bases, with 4 bases between. The germline V gene encodes CDR1 SEHNR and CDR2 FQNEAQ (reference sequence). The CDR3 DNA reads TGTGCCAGCAGCTTAGTTAGCTCTGGAAACACCATATATTTT. It is translated as CASSLVSSGNTIYF. Filled out from reference TRBV7-9 and TRBJ1-3, the complete variable domain reads DTGVSQNPRHKITKRGQNVTFRCDPISEHNRLYWYRQTLGQGPEFLTYFQNEAQLEKSRLLSDRFSAERPKGSFSTLEIQRTEQGDSAMYLCASSLVSSGNTIYFGEGSWLTVV.

This chain connects TRBV5-1 to TRBJ1-5; D gene unclear. The germline gives CDR1 SGHRS, CDR2 YFSETQ. The CDR3 spans 14 residues. V was pared by 4 bases and J by 2 bases, with 10 bases between. CDR3 in DNA: TGCGCCAGCAGCGAGGACGGTGGCAATCAGCCCCAGCATTTT. Amino acids: CASSEDGGNQPQHF.

This chain joins TRBV2 and TRBJ1-5; 9 positions agree with TRBD1. The junction had 4 bases not matched to a gene; V was cut back by 3 bases and J by 7 bases. This CDR3 is 14 amino acids long. The germline CDR1 and CDR2 sequences are SNHLY and FYNNEI. CDR3 DNA: TGTGCCAGCAGTGAGGGACAGGGATTGCAGCCCCAGCATTTT. This encodes CASSEGQGLQPQHF.

This chain links TRBV5-6 with TRBJ2-1; unclear D gene. The CDR3 length is 14 residues. Germline assignment: CDR1 SGHDT and CDR2 YYEEEE. Trimming took off 4 bases at V and 10 bases at J, with 18 bases between the two ends. The CDR3 DNA sequence: TGTGCCAGCAGCCCAGGTTCCCGACCTGGGGAGCAGTTCTTC. As protein: CASSPGSRPGEQFF.

This chain joins TRBV5-6 and TRBJ2-3; TRBD2 might be the D (5 bases). With 4 bases removed from V and 2 bases from J, the gap between germline ends came to 11 bases. Germline V gene sequence: CDR1 SGHDT, CDR2 YYEEEE. The CDR3 contains 14 residues. CDR3 region: CASSEGFYTDTQYF. CDR3 nucleotides: TGTGCCAGCAGCGAGGGCTTTTACACAGATACGCAGTATTTT.

The chain has TRBV11-2 and TRBJ1-4; D is ambiguous. The V and J ends lost 6 bases and 1 base respectively, with 9 bases between them. Germline-derived CDR1 and CDR2 are SGHAT and FQNNGV. The CDR3 contains 14 residues. CDR3 nucleotides: TGTGCCAGCAGTTCCTCGGGAACTAATGAAAAACTGTTTTTT. Residues: CASSSSGTNEKLFF.

The chain links TRBV4-2 to TRBJ2-3; D is unresolved. Per the germline V gene, CDR1 is LGHNA and CDR2 is YNFKEQ. Trimming cost V 3 bases and J 3 bases, with 13 bases left between them. The length of the CDR3 is 15 residues. This CDR3 reads CASSQDRLETDTQYF. CDR3 in DNA: TGTGCCAGCAGCCAGGACCGGCTAGAAACAGATACGCAGTATTTT.

Only one count was recorded for this clone. V usage is TRBV4-3 and J usage is TRBJ2-3; D may correspond to TRBD1 or TRBD2 (5 bases each). Between the trimmed V and J ends, which lost 0 bases and 5 bases, there was a span of 12 bases. CDR3 length equals 15 residues. CDR1 is LGHNA and CDR2 is YSLEER in the germline V gene. CDR3 nucleotides: TGCGCCAGCAGCCAAGATAGGGGAGTCGGAGATACGCAGTATTTT. This sequence encodes CASSQDRGVGDTQYF.